The entry below gives a single T cell receptor beta chain sequence along with its context. Only a few counts were recorded for this clone. The antigen it binds to is not known. Base qualities are not provided; no much larger clone lies one nucleotide away. TCRbeta CDR3 regions were amplified from genomic DNA by means of the immunoSEQ Assay, a bias-controlled multiplex PCR. The original methods were these. Nucleated cell counts per sample were estimated from amplification of reference gene primers within the assay. To quantify the absolute abundance of each unique TCRbeta CDR3 rearrangement, sequence reads were collapsed and filtered. For each sample, productive Simpson clonality was calculated as the square root of Simpson's diversity index across productive rearrangements. TCRdb stores this immuneACCESS table with in-frame sequences only. Part of the clones is absent; in the studies checked, under half of the shortfall reflects unresolved V genes, and no reason is known for the rest. V and J calls and clone size are as listed in that table; D and trimming were resolved from the DNA. The sample records approximately 390,000 clones, roughly 89% of which are singletons. The top ten clonotypes cover 6% to 7.5% of the sample.

The collaborating institutions used their own protocols to collect whole blood in K2EDTA tubes. Collaborator samples were shipped for TCRbeta analysis as frozen whole blood, isolated PBMCs, or DNA extracted from either sample type. This sample is drawn from a study of blood T cell repertoires in COVID-19 (dated by TCRdb to about 2020). Some background on the complete study: The collaborator samples originated in the United States, Italy and Spain and spanned the acute and convalescent phases of COVID-19. Sample metadata almost always included a de-identified subject ID, COVID-19 status, age in years and sex. Where available, HLA class I and class II types were taken from metadata supplied by the sample provider and were not determined by assay-based typing. The repertoires were released in a freely available public database intended as a resource for research on the immune response to SARS-CoV-2. The samples were drawn from the first 160 participants of the ongoing ImmuneRACE study and from some 1,300 subjects provided by 6 global collaborators. The prospective study material was composed of cDNA or gDNA derived from T cells, B-cell-depleted T cells, or PBMCs. The dataset comprised deeply sampled blood TCRbeta repertoires from subjects exposed to, actively infected with, or recovered from COVID-19.

Study-wide findings and limitations: The quantity of clinical and demographic metadata differed by source and by participant and was supplied without curation.

The sequenced sample consisted of peripheral blood. This sequence was found in a man younger than 30 with active or convalescent COVID-19.

The CDR3 region reads CASTRGQPYEQYF. In nucleotides, the sequence is TGTGCCAGCACCCGGGGACAGCCATACGAGCAGTACTTC. Here the chain combines TRBV2 and TRBJ2-7; 7 junctional bases match TRBD1. The CDR3 measures 13 amino acids from cysteine to phenylalanine. Only the CDR3 DNA is retained, 39 bases long and in frame from the first base. At the junction V is shortened by 7 bases and J by 4 bases; bases outside the gene matches: 7. According to the germline V gene, CDR1 reads SNHLY and CDR2 reads FYNNEI.